This T cell receptor (beta chain) emerged from a study of Ad26.COV2.S vaccination and SARS-CoV-2 variants. Overall study context: It was the COV1001 Ad26.COV2.S trial arm that included the donor. Notes on the study in general: CD8+ and CD4+ T cells specific for spike reportedly responded with substantial breadth after vaccination.

This clone was observed a few times. Its antigen is undetermined. Only in-frame clones appear in the TCRdb table, and some are missing; sequencing was by immunoSEQ multiplex PCR. In the table there are around 340,000 clones, about 85% of which are singletons. Treatment indicated: some 19 received Ad26.COV2.S at low or high dose, single or two shots; 5 received placebo; per-sample allocation not given. The study sampled participants on day 63 after the first vaccine or placebo injection. CDR1 SQVTM and CDR2 ANQGSEA come from the germline V gene. Trimming took 5 bases from V and 4 from J; bases not matched to a gene: 13. The CDR3 has 15 amino acids.

The sequencing used peripheral blood, collected in a trial of Ad26.COV2.S vaccine versus placebo. The J gene is TRBJ1-1, the V gene TRBV29-1; 7 nucleotides align to TRBD1. The TCR sequence derives from a person between 18 and 65 years old who received the Ad26.COV2.S COVID-19 vaccine or a placebo. The CDR3 DNA is TGCAGCGTTACACAGGGGACGGTTGGGCTCACTGAAGCTTTCTTT. Amino acid sequence: CSVTQGTVGLTEAFF.